The 5 T cell receptor beta chains reported below all come from one sample, sequenced in a study of OX40 agonist ivuxolimab in advanced cancers. Some clones are missing from TCRdb's copy, which holds only in-frame ones; the method was immunoSEQ multiplex PCR. The repertoire consists of about 65,000 clones, with roughly 89% occurring once and the leading ten covering around 1.1%. The sample here was CD4+ or CD8+ T cells sorted from blood, taken in a trial of the OX40 agonist ivuxolimab. Receptors were obtained from an adult with an advanced solid tumor such as melanoma, head and neck, liver or kidney cancer.

The rearrangement joins TRBV5-1 to TRBJ2-3; D may be TRBD2 (6 bases). The V gene lost 1 base and the J gene lost 5 bases, with 14 bases spanning the gap. The CDR3 is made up of 15 amino acids. CDR1 is SGHRS and CDR2 is YFSETQ in the germline V gene. This chain's CDR3 is CASSLMGLGGDTQYF. In DNA, the CDR3 is TGCGCCAGCAGCTTGATGGGACTGGGGGGAGATACGCAGTATTTT.

The chain employs TRBV5-4 and TRBJ2-5, with 11 bases lining up with TRBD2. The CDR3 contains 14 residues. The germline V gene encodes CDR1 SGHNT and CDR2 YYREEE (reference sequence). The J segment lost 4 bases and the V segment lost 5 bases, leaving 4 bases of the junction unmatched. CDR3 sequence (DNA): TGTGCCAGCAGTTTAGCGGGGGGGCCAGAGACCCAGTACTTC. Residues: CASSLAGGPETQYF. The variable domain in full, with the rest retrieved from reference TRBV5-4 and TRBJ2-5, is ETGVTQSPTHLIKTRGQQVTLRCSSQSGHNTVSWYQQALGQGPQFIFQYYREEENGRGNFPPRFSGLQFPNYSSELNVNALELDDSALYLCASSLAGGPETQYFGPGTRLLVL.

The J gene is TRBJ2-5, the V gene TRBV6-5; 7 nucleotides align to TRBD1. V was pared by 2 bases and J by 2 bases, with 5 bases of the junction left unmatched. CDR3 size: 15 residues. The V gene's germline CDR1 is MNHEY and CDR2 SVGAGI. The CDR3 reads CASSYQGQLQETQYF. In DNA form, the CDR3 reads TGTGCCAGCAGTTACCAGGGACAGCTACAAGAGACCCAGTACTTC.

V is TRBV5-1 and J is TRBJ2-5; possible D gene TRBD1, 6 bases. The V end was cut by 7 bases, the J end by 2 bases, with 15 bases between. Germline lookup yields CDR1 SGHRS and CDR2 YFSETQ. The CDR3 sequence is 14 residues long. CDR3 bases: TGCGCCAGCGGGGGCGTCTTTGATCAAGAGACCCAGTACTTC. Translating it yields CASGGVFDQETQYF.

This clone was recorded only once. Here the CDR3 reads CASSIGLAGGNNEQFF. CDR3 nucleotides: TGTGCCAGCTCGATCGGACTAGCGGGGGGCAACAATGAGCAGTTCTTC. V is TRBV18 and J is TRBJ2-1; 14 nucleotides align to TRBD2. Germline-derived CDR1 and CDR2 are KGHSH and LQKENI. The CDR3 has 16 amino acids. V shed 6 bases, J shed 5 bases, and the junction held 6 bases outside the gene matches.